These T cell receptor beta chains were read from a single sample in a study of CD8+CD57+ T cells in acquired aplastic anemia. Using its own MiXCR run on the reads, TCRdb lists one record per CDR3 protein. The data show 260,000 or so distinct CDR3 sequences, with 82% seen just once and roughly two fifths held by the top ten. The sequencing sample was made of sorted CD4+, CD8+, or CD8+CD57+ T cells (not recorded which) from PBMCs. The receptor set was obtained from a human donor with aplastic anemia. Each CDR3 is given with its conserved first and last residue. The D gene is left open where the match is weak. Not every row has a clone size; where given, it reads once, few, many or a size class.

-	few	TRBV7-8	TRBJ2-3	TGTGCCAGCAGCTTTGATCCAGGTCGGACAGCCCTTTCCTTT	CASSFDPGRTALSF
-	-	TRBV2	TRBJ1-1	TGTGCCAGCAGCTTTGAGGGGTTAGCTGAAGATTTCTTT	CASSFEGLAEDFF
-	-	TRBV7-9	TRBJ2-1	TGTGCCAGCAGTTTTCGCGGGACTGGGGGAGGCAATGAGCAGTTCTTC	CASSFRGTGGGNEQFF
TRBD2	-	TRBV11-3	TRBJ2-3	TGTGCCAGCGGCCCGGGGGGTACAGACTCTGGCTATTTT	CASGPGGTDSGYF
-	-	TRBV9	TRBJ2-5	TGTGCCAGCAGCAGGGGCTCCAATACGGAGACCCAGTACTTC	CASSRGSNTETQYF
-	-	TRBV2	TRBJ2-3	TGTGCCAGCAGCGCCGTGACGAGCGGAATCGATACGCAGTATTTT	CASSAVTSGIDTQYF
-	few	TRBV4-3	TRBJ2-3	TGCGCTTTGCTGGACGGGGGCACAGATACGCAGTATTTT	CALLDGGTDTQYF
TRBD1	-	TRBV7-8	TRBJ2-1	TGTGCCAGCAGCTTTCATCGAAACGGGACAGCCGATTCCCAGTTCTTC	CASSFHRNGTADSQFF
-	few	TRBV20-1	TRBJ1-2	TGCAGTGCCAGTAGTTGGGGACGCAAGACCTTC	CSASSWGRKTF
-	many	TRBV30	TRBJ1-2	TGTGCCTCCTTTCTTCTACGAGACTATGGCTACACCTTC	CASFLLRDYGYTF
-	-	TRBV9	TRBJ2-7	TGTGCCAGCAGCGGGTGGTGGACAGATAACACCGGGGAGCAGTACTTC	CASSGWWTDNTGEQYF
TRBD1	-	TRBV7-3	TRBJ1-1	TGCGCCAGCAGCTTAGGAGGGGGCATCACTGAAGCTTTCTTT	CASSLGGGITEAFF
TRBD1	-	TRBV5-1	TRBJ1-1	TGCGCCAGCAGCCTGGGAGGGACAGGGGAGTTGAACACTGAAGCTTTCTTT	CASSLGGTGELNTEAFF
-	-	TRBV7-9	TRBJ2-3	TGTGCCAGCAGCGCCCTGACAGCGGCGGCAGACGAGCAGTATTTT	CASSALTAAADEQYF
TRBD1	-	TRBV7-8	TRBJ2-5	TGTGCCAGCAGCCCGAGTCCCGGGACAGGGGGAGAGACCCAGTACTTC	CASSPSPGTGGETQYF
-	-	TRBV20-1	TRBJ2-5	TGCAGTGCCCCTTCAGACGGACTGGGGGAGACCCAGTACTTC	CSAPSDGLGETQYF
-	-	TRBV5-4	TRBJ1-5	TGTGCCAGCAGCTTTACTAGCGACAGCCGCAATCAGCCCCAGCATTTT	CASSFTSDSRNQPQHF
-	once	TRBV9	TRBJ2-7	TGTGCCAGCAGCGTAGGTTCCGATACGCAGGCTTTTGAGCAGTACTTC	CASSVGSDTQAFEQYF
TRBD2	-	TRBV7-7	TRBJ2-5	TGTGCTAGCAGCTTAGCGTTCGGGGGGGCACAAGAGACCCAGTACTTC	CASSLAFGGAQETQYF
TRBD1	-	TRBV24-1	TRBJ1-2	TGTGCCACCAGTGTACAGGGGAATGATGGCTACACCTTC	CATSVQGNDGYTF
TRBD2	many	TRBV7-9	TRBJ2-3	TGTGCCAGCAGCTTTCAAAGAAGCGGGGGGAGCGATGAGTACTTC	CASSFQRSGGSDEYF
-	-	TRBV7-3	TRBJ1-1	TGTGCCAGCAGTTCAGACGGGACTTGGAAAAATAACGATTTCTTT	CASSSDGTWKNNDFF
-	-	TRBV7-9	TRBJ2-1	TGTGCCTACGAGGTTCCGGCGAACCGAGAGACCCATGACCAGTTCTTC	CAYEVPANRETHDQFF
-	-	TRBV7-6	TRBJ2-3	TGTGCCAGCAGCTTAGGGAGGGAAGATACGCAGTATTTT	CASSLGREDTQYF
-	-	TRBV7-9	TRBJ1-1	TGTGCCAGCAGCCCCGGGACGAGGGGGAATGATCAGTTCTTCTTT	CASSPGTRGNDQFFF
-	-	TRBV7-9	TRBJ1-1	TGTGCCAGCAGCTCCGAAGGGACAATGAACACTGAAGCTTTCTTT	CASSSEGTMNTEAFF
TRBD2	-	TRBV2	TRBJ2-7	TGTGCCAGCAGTGGCCAGGGACTAGCGGGGGCCGAGCAGTACTTC	CASSGQGLAGAEQYF
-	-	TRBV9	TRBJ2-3	TGTGCCAGCAGCTTAGGGGGACATCCCACAGATAAGCATTTT	CASSLGGHPTDKHF
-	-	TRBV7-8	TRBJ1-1	TGTGCCAGCAGCTTAGCGGGAGGACACGATTCGCATTATGCTTTCTTT	CASSLAGGHDSHYAFF
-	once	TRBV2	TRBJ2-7	TGCGCCAGCAGCCACCGGGGCAGAGCCTACGAGCAGTACTTC	CASSHRGRAYEQYF
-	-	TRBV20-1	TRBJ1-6	TGCAGTGCTAGTAGGGGTGGGAATTCACCCCTCCACTTT	CSASRGGNSPLHF
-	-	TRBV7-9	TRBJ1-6	TGTGCCAGCAGCCTCCAGAATTCACCCCTCCACTTT	CASSLQNSPLHF
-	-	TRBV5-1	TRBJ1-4	TGCGCCAGCACCCGGACTGATCCTAATGAAAAACTGTTTTTT	CASTRTDPNEKLFF
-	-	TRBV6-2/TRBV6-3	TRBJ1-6	TGTGCCAGCAGTTACCAGGGGAATTCACCCCTCCACTTT	CASSYQGNSPLHF
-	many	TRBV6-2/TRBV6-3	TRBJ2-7	TGTGCCAGCAGAATCTCCTACGAGCAGTACTTC	CASRISYEQYF
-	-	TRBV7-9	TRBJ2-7	TGTGCCAGCAGCGCGGTACTCGGGAAAGGGCATGAGCAGTACTTC	CASSAVLGKGHEQYF
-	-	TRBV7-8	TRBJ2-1	TGTGCCAGTAGTATAGCGAGAGGAGCCTACACGCAGTATTTCTTC	CASSIARGAYTQYFF
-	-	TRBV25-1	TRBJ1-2	TGTGCCACCAGAGTCCATGGGCAGGCTTATGGCTACACCTTC	CATRVHGQAYGYTF
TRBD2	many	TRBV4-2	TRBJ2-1	TGTGCCAGCAGCCAAGATGGACTAGGGAATGAGCAGTTCTTC	CASSQDGLGNEQFF
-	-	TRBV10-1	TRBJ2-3	TGCGCCAGCAGTGATGGGGGGTCCACAGATACGCAGTATTTT	CASSDGGSTDTQYF
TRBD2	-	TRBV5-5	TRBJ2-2	TGTGCCAGCAGCTTAATGGGCGTAGCGGGAGTCACCGGGGAGCTGTTTTTT	CASSLMGVAGVTGELFF
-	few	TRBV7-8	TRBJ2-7	TGTGCCAGCAGCTTAGCGGGGGGTCCCGATACGCAGGAGCAGTACTTC	CASSLAGGPDTQEQYF
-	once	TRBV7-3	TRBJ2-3	TGTGCCAGCTCAAGACAGGCCAGTGCCGTTGAACACAGATTT	CASSRQASAVEHRF
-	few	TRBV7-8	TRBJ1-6	TGTGCCAGCAGCTTAGCGGGAGGAAATAATTCACCCCTCCACTTT	CASSLAGGNNSPLHF
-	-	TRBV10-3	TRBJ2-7	TGTGCCATCAGTGAACGTCCCTACGAGCAGTACTTC	CAISERPYEQYF
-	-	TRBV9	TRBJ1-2	-	CASSLVPGELFFAF
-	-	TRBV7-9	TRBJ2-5	TGTGCCAGCAGCTTATCGGACAGACAAGAGACCCAGTACTTC	CASSLSDRQETQYF
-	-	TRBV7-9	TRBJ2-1	TGTGCCAGCAGCTTTCAAAGAAGAGGGGAGAACGATGAGTTCTTC	CASSFQRRGENDEFF
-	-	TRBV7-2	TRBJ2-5	-	CASSVAGGADYRYF
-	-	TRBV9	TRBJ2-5	TGTGCCACCAGCGGAGGGTCAAATACGCAGTACTTTGACTTC	CATSGGSNTQYFDF
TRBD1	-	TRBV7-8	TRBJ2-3	TGTGCCAGCAGCTCAGGGACAGGGGCCGACACAGATACGCAGTATTTT	CASSSGTGADTDTQYF
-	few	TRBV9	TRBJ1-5	-	CASGGAWNIQYFDF